This paragraph covers one T cell receptor beta chain sequence. The source of the sample is a study of blood T cell repertoires in COVID-19. The wider study: The samples span acute and convalescent COVID-19 from the United States, Italy and Spain. T cells, B-cell-depleted T cells, or PBMCs supplied cDNA or gDNA.

Data came from immunoSEQ multiplex PCR; TCRdb stores just in-frame clones and leaves some out. The data hold over 250,000 clones, with around nine tenths observed a single time. The CDR3 covers 13 residues. Germline CDR1 is SGHRS and CDR2 is YFSETQ. Trimming left V 1 base short and J 4 bases short, with 5 bases between. The chain combines TRBV5-1 with TRBJ2-2; D gene ambiguous. This receptor was obtained from a man aged 40-49 years who had recovered from COVID-19. The sample taken for sequencing was peripheral blood. The CDR3 DNA sequence: TGCGCCAGCAGCTTGCTTAGCACCGGGGAGCTGTTTTTT. It specifies CASSLLSTGELFF.